This is a list of T cell receptor beta chains from one sample in a study of cytomegalovirus exposure and HLA in healthy donors. The data were produced by immunoSEQ multiplex PCR, yet TCRdb's version contains in-frame clones alone and is incomplete. Of tens of thousands of clones detected, around 90% appear once; the ten largest clones hold 3.8%. Specimen: PBMCs. The receptors were sampled from a woman under 30 in good health and CMV-seropositive. Both conserved end residues are part of each CDR3. The order of the fields is V gene, J gene, D gene, clone size, CDR3 protein, CDR3 DNA. A D gene is named only where the DNA matches it firmly. Clone size is not always given. Where it is, it says once, few, many or a class for expanded clones.

V: TRBV7-8
J: TRBJ1-6
D: .
size: .
CDR3: CASSLEFEGSSYNSPLHF
DNA: TGTGCCAGCAGCTTAGAGTTTGAGGGATCCTCCTATAATTCACCCCTCCACTTT

V: TRBV13
J: TRBJ1-3
D: TRBD1
size: .
CDR3: CASSQRQGGERPGNTIYF
DNA: TGTGCCAGCAGCCAAAGACAGGGTGGGGAGAGACCTGGAAACACCATATATTTT

V: TRBV6-1
J: TRBJ1-5
D: .
size: .
CDR3: CASSEGGGNQPQHF
DNA: TGTGCCAGCAGTGAAGGGGGAGGCAATCAGCCCCAGCATTTT

V: TRBV19
J: TRBJ2-2
D: TRBD2
size: .
CDR3: CASSIGGRGTGELFF
DNA: TGTGCCAGTAGTATAGGAGGGCGGGGGACCGGGGAGCTGTTTTTT

V: TRBV2
J: TRBJ1-2
D: .
size: few
CDR3: CASMRRNYGYTF
DNA: TGTGCCAGCATGCGGAGAAACTATGGCTACACCTTC

V: TRBV29-1
J: TRBJ2-1
D: .
size: .
CDR3: CSVEWEEAEQFF
DNA: TGCAGCGTTGAATGGGAGGAAGCAGAGCAGTTCTTC

V: TRBV14
J: TRBJ2-6
D: .
size: .
CDR3: CASSQAGYGANVLTF
DNA: TGTGCCAGCAGCCAAGCCGGGTATGGGGCCAACGTCCTGACTTTC

V: TRBV16
J: TRBJ2-1
D: .
size: .
CDR3: CASSQSAEFDEQFF
DNA: TGTGCCAGCAGCCAATCGGCGGAATTCGATGAGCAGTTCTTC

V: TRBV2
J: TRBJ1-5
D: .
size: .
CDR3: CASSGHGSGRAQPQHF
DNA: TGTGCCAGCAGTGGGCACGGGAGCGGTCGGGCTCAGCCCCAGCATTTT

V: TRBV28
J: TRBJ2-2
D: .
size: .
CDR3: CASSFRGRSPISGELFF
DNA: TGTGCCAGCAGTTTTAGGGGCAGGAGCCCAATATCCGGGGAGCTGTTTTTT

V: TRBV11-2
J: TRBJ1-5
D: .
size: .
CDR3: CASRLTENQPQHF
DNA: TGTGCCAGCAGATTGACAGAAAATCAGCCCCAGCATTTT

V: TRBV5-4
J: TRBJ2-3
D: TRBD2
size: .
CDR3: CASSQDGRKEDTQYF
DNA: TGTGCCAGCAGCCAGGACGGGAGGAAGGAAGATACGCAGTATTTT

V: TRBV28
J: TRBJ2-1
D: TRBD2
size: .
CDR3: CASSRLAEIYNEQFF
DNA: TGTGCCAGCAGCCGACTAGCAGAGATCTACAATGAGCAGTTCTTC

V: TRBV5-1
J: TRBJ2-1
D: TRBD2
size: .
CDR3: CASSFTLAGEQFF
DNA: TGCGCCAGCAGCTTCACTTTAGCGGGAGAGCAGTTCTTC

V: TRBV6-4
J: TRBJ2-3
D: TRBD2
size: .
CDR3: CASSAGTSGPTDTQYF
DNA: TGTGCCAGCAGTGCCGGGACTAGCGGGCCCACAGATACGCAGTATTTT

V: TRBV6-5
J: TRBJ2-2
D: .
size: .
CDR3: CASSYGETGELFF
DNA: TGTGCCAGCAGCTACGGAGAGACCGGGGAGCTGTTTTTT

V: TRBV7-2
J: TRBJ2-7
D: TRBD2
size: .
CDR3: CASSLGLAGGPGPLYEQYF
DNA: TGTGCCAGCAGCTTAGGCCTAGCGGGAGGGCCGGGTCCCCTCTACGAGCAGTACTTC

V: TRBV4-3
J: TRBJ2-7
D: .
size: .
CDR3: CASSQAQGEGYEQYF
DNA: TGCGCCAGCAGCCAGGCACAGGGGGAGGGCTACGAGCAGTACTTC

V: TRBV5-6
J: TRBJ2-3
D: TRBD2
size: .
CDR3: CASSFRLAGVTDTQYF
DNA: TGTGCCAGCAGCTTTCGCCTAGCGGGAGTGACAGATACGCAGTATTTT

V: TRBV7-9
J: TRBJ2-7
D: TRBD1
size: .
CDR3: CASSPPGDRGYEQYF
DNA: TGTGCCAGCAGCCCCCCCGGGGACAGGGGCTACGAGCAGTACTTC

V: TRBV4-2
J: TRBJ1-5
D: .
size: few
CDR3: CASSQEVAQGGQPQHF
DNA: TGTGCCAGCAGCCAAGAAGTCGCCCAAGGGGGTCAGCCCCAGCATTTT

V: TRBV28
J: TRBJ2-7
D: .
size: .
CDR3: CASFQAARGGHEQYF
DNA: TGTGCCAGCTTCCAGGCGGCCAGGGGTGGCCACGAGCAGTACTTC

V: TRBV6-5
J: TRBJ1-2
D: .
size: .
CDR3: CASSYDSFYGYTF
DNA: TGTGCCAGCAGTTACGACAGCTTCTATGGCTACACCTTC

V: TRBV7-9
J: TRBJ2-1
D: .
size: .
CDR3: CASTDQRTTYNEQFF
DNA: TGTGCCAGCACCGATCAGAGGACTACCTACAATGAGCAGTTCTTC

V: TRBV28
J: TRBJ1-5
D: .
size: .
CDR3: CASSGGHLFWVQPQHF
DNA: TGTGCCAGCAGTGGCGGACACCTATTCTGGGTTCAGCCCCAGCATTTT

V: TRBV29-1
J: TRBJ2-5
D: TRBD2
size: few
CDR3: CSVDGGEQETQYF
DNA: TGCAGCGTTGACGGGGGGGAGCAAGAGACCCAGTACTTC

V: TRBV4-2
J: TRBJ1-1
D: TRBD1
size: .
CDR3: CASSQGFTGVVGTEAFF
DNA: TGTGCCAGCAGCCAAGGATTCACAGGGGTGGTCGGCACTGAAGCTTTCTTT

V: TRBV1
J: TRBJ2-5
D: .
size: .
CDR3: CTSSPSQERLAGVGIETQYF
DNA: TGCACCAGCAGCCCCTCTCAAGAACGACTAGCGGGAGTCGGTATAGAGACCCAGTACTTC

V: TRBV4-3
J: TRBJ2-3
D: TRBD2
size: .
CDR3: CASSRSSGGTDTQYF
DNA: TGCGCCAGCAGCCGCTCTAGCGGGGGGACAGATACGCAGTATTTT

V: TRBV7-2
J: TRBJ2-1
D: TRBD1
size: .
CDR3: CASSFGQGARNEQFF
DNA: TGTGCCAGCAGCTTTGGACAGGGGGCGCGAAATGAGCAGTTCTTC

V: TRBV10-3
J: TRBJ1-1
D: .
size: .
CDR3: CAITSGQNTEAFF
DNA: TGTGCCATCACTTCGGGACAGAACACTGAAGCTTTCTTT

V: TRBV7-9
J: TRBJ2-1
D: TRBD1
size: .
CDR3: CASSGQGQTNEQFF
DNA: TGTGCCAGCAGCGGTCAGGGACAGACAAATGAGCAGTTCTTC

V: TRBV7-2
J: TRBJ2-7
D: TRBD1
size: .
CDR3: CASSLDSRQGWQYF
DNA: TGTGCCAGCAGCTTAGATTCGCGACAGGGTTGGCAGTACTTC

V: TRBV30
J: TRBJ1-4
D: .
size: .
CDR3: CAWSVGLTTQLFF
DNA: TGTGCCTGGAGTGTAGGACTAACGACTCAACTGTTTTTT

V: TRBV6-5
J: TRBJ2-7
D: TRBD1
size: .
CDR3: CASSLNRDRATHEQYF
DNA: TGTGCCAGCAGTTTAAACCGGGACAGGGCTACCCACGAGCAGTACTTC

V: TRBV4-2
J: TRBJ1-4
D: TRBD1
size: medium-sized
CDR3: CASSQDPPGQGNEKLFF
DNA: TGTGCCAGCAGCCAAGACCCTCCAGGACAGGGTAATGAAAAACTGTTTTTT

V: TRBV19
J: TRBJ2-5
D: TRBD2
size: once
CDR3: CASSSRLTSGQETQYF
DNA: TGTGCCAGTAGTTCGCGCCTCACTAGCGGCCAAGAGACCCAGTACTTC

V: TRBV4-1
J: TRBJ2-7
D: TRBD2
size: .
CDR3: CASSFGTTNSYEQYF
DNA: TGCGCCAGCAGTTTTGGGACTACCAACTCCTACGAGCAGTACTTC

V: TRBV10-2
J: TRBJ1-5
D: .
size: .
CDR3: CASSDRGRDSNQPQHF
DNA: TGCGCCAGCAGCGACCGGGGAAGGGATAGCAATCAGCCCCAGCATTTT

V: TRBV2
J: TRBJ2-7
D: .
size: .
CDR3: CASGQTYEQYF
DNA: TGTGCCAGCGGGCAGACCTACGAGCAGTACTTC

V: TRBV5-1
J: TRBJ1-1
D: .
size: .
CDR3: CASSLAQGRTEAFF
DNA: TGCGCCAGCAGCTTGGCACAGGGTCGCACTGAAGCTTTCTTT